These T cell receptor beta chains were read from a single sample in a study of T cells in Graves' hyperthyroidism and ophthalmopathy. TCRdb reprocessed the multiplex PCR reads via MiXCR and lists one record per CDR3 protein. The data contain fewer than 650,000 distinct CDR3 sequences, 11% to 15% of them singletons. The source material was blood. The receptors were sampled from a woman under 30 with Graves' ophthalmopathy. Both conserved end residues are trimmed from each CDR3.

j_gene,v_gene,CDR3aa
TRBJ2-5,TRBV7-2,ASSYSPSVEETQY
TRBJ1-5,TRBV7-9,ASSSSTWGQPQH
TRBJ2-1,TRBV27,ASSRPGLADYNEQF
TRBJ2-1,TRBV6-2/TRBV6-3,ASSYGRLTYNEQF
TRBJ2-5,TRBV20-1,SARDLTGGWETQY
TRBJ2-1,TRBV6-2/TRBV6-3,ASSYSTGDGDEQF
TRBJ2-1,TRBV3-1,ASSPTSGIYNEQF
TRBJ1-3,TRBV9,ASSHGSGAGNTIY
TRBJ2-5,TRBV18,ASSPPNTVGQTQY
TRBJ1-1,TRBV20-1,SARSRRDREAF
TRBJ2-7,TRBV4-1,ASSQAGKGYEQY
TRBJ1-3,TRBV27,ASSSPNTGNTIY
TRBJ1-1,TRBV7-9,ASSLVRGRGLEAF
TRBJ1-1,TRBV20-1,SARDTGLGTEAF
TRBJ2-5,TRBV19,ASSPGSSSIETQY
TRBJ2-2,TRBV6-5,ASSYSGGFGTGELF
TRBJ1-1,TRBV10-3,AISGGQPNTEAF
TRBJ2-1,TRBV19,ASSLVGGSYNEQF
TRBJ2-1,TRBV6-1,ASSRTTEGLAGVTEQF
TRBJ2-7,TRBV4-1,ASSQQVAGDPYEQY
TRBJ1-2,TRBV7-9,ASSSRQDLNYGYT
TRBJ2-7,TRBV20-1,SARDPGGPNEQY
TRBJ1-5,TRBV3-1,ASSQDVQSNQPQH
TRBJ2-1,TRBV4-3,ASSQDGTGLNNEQF
TRBJ2-7,TRBV11-2,ASSPLRGGKENEQY
TRBJ1-2,TRBV7-9,ASSRSGQGHKKNYGYT
TRBJ2-2,TRBV7-2,ASSAEVSRTGELF
TRBJ2-7,TRBV6-1,ASSPPQGWAYEQY
TRBJ2-1,TRBV5-1,ASSRSFRLAGDWDNEQF
TRBJ1-6,TRBV9,ASSVEADAYNSPLH
TRBJ1-4,TRBV10-3,AIRDSNEKLF
TRBJ2-7,TRBV28,ASSSLAGEPPTYEQY
TRBJ2-3,TRBV2,ASSWTSGRALGTDTQY
TRBJ1-5,TRBV4-2,ASSQGGHQPQH
TRBJ2-3,TRBV27,ASSFSGFGGLADTQY
TRBJ2-7,TRBV7-2,ASSLTGTGIDEQY
TRBJ2-1,TRBV20-1,SASPPVGTGTYNEQF
TRBJ2-5,TRBV25-1,ASSDVTGLQETQY
TRBJ1-5,TRBV20-1,SATAYKYNQPQH
TRBJ2-4,TRBV28,ASSFKGKGTKNIQY
TRBJ2-1,TRBV12-3/TRBV12-4,ASRSGTELSREQF
TRBJ1-2,TRBV29-1,SVEPGQAYGYT
TRBJ1-2,TRBV11-2,ASSPGTPAGYGYT
TRBJ2-1,TRBV27,ASSLPRPGTGRGNEQF
TRBJ2-7,TRBV11-1,ASSFATGQGKDEQY
TRBJ1-2,TRBV28,ASSESGGQGYGYT
TRBJ2-2,TRBV30,AWGANTGELF
TRBJ1-2,TRBV6-1,ASIQRAAVGFPGGLHGYT
TRBJ2-7,TRBV5-1,ASSLEGQGYEQY
TRBJ1-6,TRBV6-1,ASSTGWVLNSPLH
TRBJ2-1,TRBV7-9,ASSKASTPETSPSSYNEQF
TRBJ2-7,TRBV9,ASSVRPSGRNEQY
TRBJ2-1,TRBV9,ASSVPGLAGSDEQF
TRBJ2-2,TRBV9,ASGGGGRTYTGELF
TRBJ1-2,TRBV10-3,AISESPDYGYT